Below, 14 T cell receptor beta chains from the same sample are listed, as sequenced in a study of memory CD8 T cells in hepatitis C reinfection. Time point reported: late/post reinfection, 12 to 24 weeks after detection. TCR sequencing was done directly ex vivo on sorted cells, without expansion in vitro. TCRdb's copy holds only in-frame clones and misses some; the assay was immunoSEQ multiplex PCR. The repertoire holds about 50,000 clones, with about 91% as singletons. Sequenced: naive CD8+ T cells sorted from blood. The receptor source for this set is a man aged 18 to 35 with hepatitis C virus infection.

The chain is built from TRBV19 and TRBJ1-2, with TRBD1 identical over 9 bases. With V trimmed by 10 bases and J by 6 bases, 9 bases remained unmatched. The CDR3 is 13 amino acids. The germline CDR1 and CDR2 sequences are LNHDA and SQIVND (reference sequence). CDR3 sequence reads: CATSGTGSDGYTF. The CDR3 bases are TGTGCCACTTCCGGGACAGGGTCGGATGGCTACACCTTC.

Only one count was recorded for this clone. CDR3 bases: TGCAGCGTTGAATTGATACAGGGGGCGTTTACTGAAGCTTTCTTT. Amino acid sequence: CSVELIQGAFTEAFF. This chain links TRBV29-1 with TRBJ1-1; TRBD1 matches 9 bases. CDR1 SQVTM and CDR2 ANQGSEA come from the germline V gene. V shed 2 bases and J 5 bases; nucleotides not matched to a gene: 9. The CDR3 totals 15 residues.

This clone has just one count. V is TRBV29-1 and J is TRBJ2-7; 10 bases agree with TRBD1. The CDR3 runs 17 residues. Germline V lookup: CDR1 SQVTM, CDR2 ANQGSEA. V lost 5 bases to trimming and J lost 5 bases; unmatched junction nucleotides: 18. DNA for the CDR3: TGCAGCGTTCGTTTTCCCGGGACAGGGGAGTGGGAAGACGAGCAGTACTTC. Protein sequence: CSVRFPGTGEWEDEQYF.

V usage is TRBV25-1 and J usage is TRBJ1-2; perhaps TRBD1 as D (5 bases). The CDR3 consists of 11 residues. V was pared by 8 bases and J by 11 bases, with 15 bases between. CDR1 and CDR2 from the germline V gene are MGHDK and SYGVNS. The CDR3 here is CASLVAQVYTF. Written as DNA, the CDR3 is TGTGCCAGCCTTGTCGCACAGGTATACACCTTC.

The chain combines TRBV9 with TRBJ2-2; TRBD2 aligns across 8 bases. Germline trimming cut 4 bases from V and 4 bases from J; bases unmatched to any gene: 9. This CDR3 has 16 amino acids. CDR1 SGDLS and CDR2 YYNGEE come from the germline V gene. The CDR3 spells CASSQTEAGATGELFF. CDR3 nucleotides: TGTGCCAGCAGCCAGACTGAAGCGGGGGCCACCGGGGAGCTGTTTTTT.

This chain uses TRBV7-9 with TRBJ2-1, with 8 bases that match TRBD2. V was pared by 5 bases and J by 5 bases, with 8 bases of the junction left unmatched. The CDR3 extends over 15 amino acids. Germline V gene sequence: CDR1 SEHNR, CDR2 FQNEAQ (reference sequence). The CDR3 region has the DNA TGTGCCAGCAGCCCAGAGCTAGCGGGCGACAATGAGCAGTTCTTC. As protein: CASSPELAGDNEQFF.

This sequence joins TRBV10-3 and TRBJ2-3; 8 nucleotides match TRBD2. This CDR3 is built from 18 residues. The ends lost 0 bases at V and 2 bases at J; junction bases unmatched: 10. The germline V gene has CDR1 ENHRY and CDR2 SYGVKD. CDR3 region: CAISESLPSGLNTDTQYF. CDR3 in DNA: TGTGCCATCAGTGAGTCTCTCCCTAGCGGGCTTAACACAGATACGCAGTATTTT.

This chain uses TRBV19 with TRBJ2-5, with TRBD1 matching 7 bases. The length of the CDR3 is 14 residues. Germline V lookup: CDR1 LNHDA, CDR2 SQIVND (reference sequence). J was trimmed by 5 bases and V by 1 base; bases with no gene match: 4. CDR3 sequence: CASSIGGGDETQYF. In nucleotides, the CDR3 is TGTGCCAGTAGTATAGGAGGGGGCGATGAGACCCAGTACTTC.

The rearrangement uses TRBV27 and TRBJ1-1; no definite D call. Trimming stripped 8 bases from V and 6 bases from J, with 13 bases between. Germline CDR1 MNHEY, CDR2 SMNVEV (reference sequence). This CDR3 region has 12 residues. The CDR3 loop is CASSLPGAEAFF. The CDR3 nucleotides are TGTGCCAGCTCCCTCCCCGGAGCTGAAGCTTTCTTT.

The chain has TRBV27 and TRBJ2-3; the match to TRBD2 covers 7 bases. This CDR3 region has 16 residues. V shed 6 bases, J shed 4 bases, and the junction held 13 bases outside the gene matches. Germline V gives CDR1 MNHEY, CDR2 SMNVEV (reference sequence). The CDR3 protein is CASSSEAGEVADTQYF. The CDR3 DNA reads TGTGCCAGCAGCTCGGAGGCGGGGGAGGTGGCAGATACGCAGTATTTT.

This chain uses TRBV5-1 with TRBJ1-1; D possibly corresponds to TRBD1 (5 bases). V shed 4 bases and J shed 1 base, with 11 bases lying between them. This CDR3 is 14 amino acids long. Germline values: CDR1 SGHRS, CDR2 YFSETQ. The CDR3 nucleotides are TGCGCCAGCAGCCCGGGGGACTCGAACACTGAAGCTTTCTTT. This encodes CASSPGDSNTEAFF. Using reference TRBV5-1 and TRBJ1-1 for the parts outside the CDR3, the full variable domain is KAGVTQTPRYLIKTRGQQVTLSCSPISGHRSVSWYQQTPGQGLQFLFEYFSETQRNKGNFPGRFSGRQFSNSRSEMNVSTLELGDSALYLCASSPGDSNTEAFFGQGTRLTVV.

The V gene is TRBV4-1, the J gene TRBJ2-4, with TRBD1 matching over 12 bases. J was trimmed by 3 bases and V by 2 bases; bases with no gene match: 8. Germline CDR1 reads MGHRA; CDR2 reads YSYEKL. The CDR3 totals 18 residues. CDR3 sequence reads: CASSQMGGQGAGKNIQYF. CDR3 DNA sequence: TGCGCCAGCAGCCAAATGGGGGGACAGGGGGCTGGCAAAAACATTCAGTACTTC.

The V gene is TRBV7-9, the J gene TRBJ2-7; tentative D call: TRBD2 (6 bases). V was clipped by 5 bases and J by 6 bases, with 17 bases between them. CDR1 and CDR2 (germline): SEHNR, FQNEAQ (reference sequence). This CDR3 is 14 amino acids long. The DNA for the CDR3 is TGTGCCAGCAGCCCCATTGAGCGGGCAATCGAGCAGTACTTC. Translated: CASSPIERAIEQYF.

The chain is built from TRBV6-5 and TRBJ2-2; tentatively, D is TRBD2 (5 bases). Between the trimmed V and J ends, which lost 6 bases and 4 bases, there was a span of 12 bases. CDR1 is MNHEY and CDR2 is SVGAGI in the germline V gene. The CDR3 has 14 residues. The CDR3 DNA sequence: TGTGCCAGCAGCTATGGGAGCGGCACCGGGGAGCTGTTTTTT. Its protein is CASSYGSGTGELFF.